The 32 T cell receptor beta chains given below trace back to one sample, sequenced in a study of T cells after yellow fever vaccination. TCRdb re-derived calls from the 5' RACE reads in MiXCR, one entry per CDR3 protein. The sample holds 300,000 to 450,000 distinct CDR3 sequences; 7% to 9% are singletons and the top ten take approximately 16%. The sample was PBMCs, taken about 49 days after the first yellow fever vaccination. These receptors were obtained from a man younger than 35 who received the YFV17D yellow fever vaccine.

The sample holds many counts of this clonotype. This chain links TRBV20-1 with TRBJ2-3; 8 bases are a match to TRBD2. The germline V gene has CDR1 DFQATT and CDR2 SNEGSKA (reference sequence). The CDR3 totals 13 residues. V was pared by 3 bases and J by 1 base, with 0 bases of the junction left unmatched. This chain's CDR3 is CSASSGGTDTQYF. The CDR3 DNA sequence: TGCAGTGCTAGTAGCGGGGGCACAGATACGCAGTATTTT.

This clonotype was recorded a few times. The gene calls are TRBV7-9 and TRBJ2-1; unclear D gene. CDR3 size: 13 residues. Germline-derived CDR1 and CDR2 are SEHNR and FQNEAQ (reference sequence). Trimming stripped 6 bases from V and 1 base from J, with 7 bases between. As DNA, the CDR3 is TGTGCCAGCAGTTCCTTTTCCTACAATGAGCAGTTCTTC. Protein sequence: CASSSFSYNEQFF.

In this sample, this clonotype turned up a few times. V gene TRBV6-2 or TRBV6-3 combines with J gene TRBJ2-2; D remains ambiguous. This CDR3 is 16 amino acids long. V was clipped by 2 bases and J by 1 base, with 11 bases between them. The germline V gene has CDR1 MNHEY and CDR2 SVGEGT. CDR3 DNA: TGTGCCAGCAGTTACGCGCCCCGACTGAACACCGGGGAGCTGTTTTTT. Translated, it gives CASSYAPRLNTGELFF.

This clonotype was detected a few times. The junction departs from germline at one end; a sequencing error may be responsible. V and J are TRBV5-4 and TRBJ2-3; either TRBD1 or TRBD2 may fit D (7 bases each). The V gene's germline CDR1 is SGHNT and CDR2 YYREEE (reference sequence). The CDR3 runs to 15 residues. CDR3 DNA: TGTGCCAGCAGCTTGGAGCGGGACAGCACATATACGCAGTATTTT. It codes for CASSLERDSTYTQYF.

The V gene is TRBV7-9, the J gene TRBJ1-1, with D maybe TRBD1 (5 bases). Trimming shortened V by 3 bases and J by 4 bases, and 12 bases separated the two germline ends. The CDR3 consists of 14 residues. Per the germline V gene, CDR1 is SEHNR and CDR2 is FQNEAQ (reference sequence). This CDR3 is CASSLPGGATEAFF. CDR3 sequence (DNA): TGTGCCAGCAGCTTGCCTGGAGGGGCCACTGAAGCTTTCTTT.

This chain connects TRBV15 to TRBJ1-2; D remains unclear. This CDR3 comprises 12 residues. V lost 0 bases and J lost 6, with 5 bases in between. Germline V gene lookup returns CDR1 LNHNV and CDR2 YYDKDF (reference sequence). CDR3 sequence reads: CATSRESDGYTF. CDR3 DNA sequence: TGTGCCACCAGCAGAGAGTCGGATGGCTACACCTTC.

Only a few counts were recorded for this clonotype. The chain employs TRBV5-4 and TRBJ2-5; TRBD2 matches 10 bases. The CDR3 consists of 16 residues. Germline lookup yields CDR1 SGHNT and CDR2 YYREEE (reference sequence). The V gene end was trimmed by 1 base and the J gene end by 1 base; junction bases not matched to a gene: 4. CDR3 DNA: TGTGCCAGCAGCTTGTCGAGCGGGGGGGTCCAAGAGACCCAGTACTTC. This codes for CASSLSSGGVQETQYF.

The table lists this clonotype with a few counts. The chain recombines TRBV7-2 with TRBJ2-5; TRBD1 agrees at 7 bases. There are 15 residues in the CDR3. Germline V lookup: CDR1 SGHTA, CDR2 FQGNSA. V shed 1 base and J 3 bases; nucleotides not matched to a gene: 5. The CDR3 region has the DNA TGTGCCAGCAGCTTAGTGAGGACAGGAAAAGAGACCCAGTACTTC. It yields the protein CASSLVRTGKETQYF.

The chain couples TRBV7-8 to TRBJ1-5; D may be TRBD1 (6 bases). Germline lookup yields CDR1 SGHVS and CDR2 FQNEAQ. This CDR3 is 15 amino acids long. V shed 5 bases and J shed 5 bases, with 16 bases lying between them. In nucleotides, the CDR3 is TGTGCCAGCAGCCGGGGCAGGGGAACGGATCAGCCCCAGCATTTT. Residues: CASSRGRGTDQPQHF.

The chain uses TRBV27 and TRBJ2-1; 13 nucleotides align to TRBD2. J gave up 9 bases and V 0 bases, and 5 bases lay outside the gene matches. This CDR3 region has 16 residues. Looked up from germline, CDR1 is MNHEY and CDR2 is SMNVEV (reference sequence). The CDR3 spells CASSLSWGLAGLEQFF. CDR3 DNA: TGTGCCAGCAGTTTATCGTGGGGACTAGCGGGGCTTGAGCAGTTCTTC.

This clonotype was seen many times. This CDR3 reads CASSWGQFSSYNEQFF. CDR3 in DNA: TGTGCCAGCAGCTGGGGACAGTTTAGCTCCTACAATGAGCAGTTCTTC. The V and J genes are TRBV7-9 and TRBJ2-1; 7 nucleotides match TRBD1. The length of the CDR3 is 16 residues. The germline gives CDR1 SEHNR, CDR2 FQNEAQ (reference sequence). The V gene end was trimmed by 4 bases and the J gene end by 0 bases; junction bases not matched to a gene: 6.

The chain recombines TRBV30 with TRBJ1-1; D remains unclear. This CDR3 spans 14 amino acids. The germline CDR1 and CDR2 sequences are GTSNPN and SVGIG (reference sequence). The germline V and J ends were trimmed by 4 bases and 4 bases, with 16 bases remaining between them. This chain's CDR3 is CAWKSPGYGTEAFF. The DNA for the CDR3 is TGTGCCTGGAAGTCTCCCGGATACGGCACTGAAGCTTTCTTT.

The table lists this clonotype with a few counts. This chain connects TRBV28 to TRBJ2-1, with TRBD2 matching 7 bases. V lost 2 bases, J lost 8 bases, and 9 bases stayed unmatched. The CDR3 loop spans 15 amino acids. The germline CDR1 and CDR2 sequences are MDHEN and SYDVKM. CDR3 sequence reads: CASSLIGRGYYEQFF. CDR3 sequence (DNA): TGTGCCAGCAGTTTAATTGGGAGGGGTTATTATGAGCAGTTCTTC.

The V and J genes are TRBV5-1 and TRBJ2-7; tentatively, D is TRBD2 (7 bases). V lost 4 bases and J lost 5, with 16 bases in between. The length of the CDR3 is 14 residues. Per the germline V gene, CDR1 is SGHRS and CDR2 is YFSETQ. The CDR3 DNA follows: TGCGCCAGCAGCCCCTTTGGGGGGGCCGACGAGCAGTACTTC. Residues: CASSPFGGADEQYF.

This chain uses TRBV9 with TRBJ1-6; D gene unclear. Per germline, CDR1 SGDLS and CDR2 YYNGEE. Trimming cost V 4 bases and J 8 bases, with 10 bases left between them. This CDR3 is built from 13 residues. The CDR3 sequence: CASSPRGDSPLHF. CDR3 in DNA: TGTGCCAGCAGCCCCCGCGGTGATTCACCCCTCCACTTT.

The chain uses TRBV10-2 and TRBJ2-3; TRBD2 aligns across 8 bases. The CDR3 loop spans 16 amino acids. The germline V gene has CDR1 WSHSY and CDR2 SAAADI. The V segment lost 3 bases and the J segment 0 bases; nucleotides outside the gene matches: 5. CDR3 in DNA: TGCGCCAGCAGTGATCGGGAGGGGGAAAGCACAGATACGCAGTATTTT. It is translated as CASSDREGESTDTQYF.

This clonotype has a handful of counts. The chain carries TRBV10-2 and TRBJ2-1, with TRBD1 as a possible D gene (6 bases). Trimming took off 2 bases at V and 7 bases at J, with 15 bases between the two ends. The length of the CDR3 is 15 residues. Germline-derived CDR1 and CDR2 are WSHSY and SAAADI. This CDR3 is CASSESQGIGNEQFF. In nucleotides, the CDR3 is TGCGCCAGCAGTGAGAGTCAGGGGATTGGAAATGAGCAGTTCTTC.

The chain uses TRBV5-1 and TRBJ2-5; TRBD1 aligns across 9 bases. The CDR3 has 14 amino acids. Germline V gives CDR1 SGHRS, CDR2 YFSETQ. Trimming took 4 bases from V and 5 from J; bases not matched to a gene: 6. The CDR3 DNA sequence: TGCGCCAGCAGCCCCGACAGGGGGTCGGAGACCCAGTACTTC. Protein sequence: CASSPDRGSETQYF.

This clonotype has ten or more counts. The V gene is TRBV29-1, the J gene TRBJ1-1; no firm D call. Germline CDR1 and CDR2: SQVTM and ANQGSEA. The CDR3 loop spans 15 amino acids. Trimming took 4 bases from V and 0 from J, leaving 15 bases between them. This CDR3 reads CSVGRPRGMNTEAFF. The CDR3 DNA is TGCAGCGTTGGAAGGCCACGTGGGATGAACACTGAAGCTTTCTTT.

V and J are TRBV7-9 and TRBJ1-4; D possibly corresponds to TRBD1 (5 bases). This CDR3 has 16 residues. The V end lost 5 bases, the J end lost 0 bases, and 13 bases lay between the germline ends. Germline V gene data show CDR1 as SEHNR and CDR2 as FQNEAQ (reference sequence). The CDR3 loop is CASSLNTGATNEKLFF. The CDR3 region has the DNA TGTGCCAGCAGCCTGAATACAGGAGCAACTAATGAAAAACTGTTTTTT.

The chain combines TRBV28 with TRBJ1-1, with D possibly matching TRBD1 (5 bases). The CDR3 runs 14 residues. Germline values: CDR1 MDHEN, CDR2 SYDVKM. V was shortened by 10 bases and J by 5 bases, with 20 bases between the two germline ends. The CDR3 nucleotides are TGTGCCACTAACCCGGGGGGAAAGAAGACTGAAGCTTTCTTT. It specifies CATNPGGKKTEAFF. The entire variable domain, with the rest obtained from reference TRBV28 and TRBJ1-1, is as follows: DVKVTQSSRYLVKRTGEKVFLECVQDMDHENMFWYRQDPGLGLRLIYFSYDVKMKEKGDIPEGYSVSREKKERFSLILESASTNQTSMYLCATNPGGKKTEAFFGQGTRLTVV.

V gene TRBV19 combines with J gene TRBJ1-1; tentatively, D is TRBD1 (5 bases). The germline gives CDR1 LNHDA, CDR2 SQIVND (reference sequence). This CDR3 contains 14 residues. V was shortened by 2 bases and J by 5 bases, with 12 bases between the two germline ends. The CDR3 region is CASSILDSGTEAFF. For the CDR3, the DNA is TGTGCCAGTAGTATACTCGACAGCGGGACTGAAGCTTTCTTT.

The CDR3 DNA follows: TGTGCCAGCAGCTTGTCAGCGTTATATGGCTACACCTTC. It specifies CASSLSALYGYTF. The V gene is TRBV5-5, the J gene TRBJ1-2, with D unresolved. Germline V gene data show CDR1 as SGHKS and CDR2 as YYEKEE (reference sequence). The CDR3 runs 13 residues. The V gene lost 1 base and the J gene lost 5 bases, with 9 bases spanning the gap.

This clonotype was detected a few times. The chain couples TRBV19 to TRBJ2-2; tentatively, D is TRBD1 (6 bases). Germline loops: CDR1 LNHDA, CDR2 SQIVND (reference sequence). This CDR3 region has 14 residues. Deletions cut 7 bases from V and 7 bases from J, with 16 bases between. The CDR3 DNA sequence: TGTGCCAGTACTTGGACAGACCCCAGCGGGGAGCTGTTTTTT. The encoded protein is CASTWTDPSGELFF. Using reference TRBV19 and TRBJ2-2 for the parts outside the CDR3, the full variable domain is DGGITQSPKYLFRKEGQNVTLSCEQNLNHDAMYWYRQDPGQGLRLIYYSQIVNDFQKGDIAEGYSVSREKKESFPLTVTSAQKNPTAFYLCASTWTDPSGELFFGEGSRLTVL.

This clonotype was recorded many times. The rearrangement uses TRBV12-3 or TRBV12-4 and TRBJ2-1; maybe TRBD2 (5 bases). V was pared by 6 bases and J by 6 bases, with 9 bases between. The CDR3 runs to 12 residues. CDR3 in amino acids: CASSTRGNEQFF. The CDR3 bases are TGTGCCAGCAGCACCCGGGGCAATGAGCAGTTCTTC.

The J gene is TRBJ2-1, the V gene TRBV5-1; D not resolved. V was trimmed by 0 bases and J by 10 bases, leaving 8 bases between them. The CDR3 covers 12 residues. CDR1 and CDR2 (germline): SGHRS, YFSETQ. Here the CDR3 reads CASSLGTREQFF. DNA of the CDR3: TGCGCCAGCAGCTTGGGAACGCGGGAGCAGTTCTTC. Supplemented by reference TRBV5-1 and TRBJ2-1, the full variable domain reads KAGVTQTPRYLIKTRGQQVTLSCSPISGHRSVSWYQQTPGQGLQFLFEYFSETQRNKGNFPGRFSGRQFSNSRSEMNVSTLELGDSALYLCASSLGTREQFFGPGTRLTVL.

In this sample, this clonotype turned up many times. J is TRBJ1-1 and V is TRBV20-1; D gene ambiguous. CDR3 length: 11 residues. The germline V gene encodes CDR1 DFQATT and CDR2 SNEGSKA (reference sequence). The V gene lost 8 bases and the J gene lost 3 bases, with 10 bases spanning the gap. In DNA, the CDR3 is TGCAGTCCACTTAGTTACACTGAAGCTTTCTTT. Its protein is CSPLSYTEAFF.

This clonotype was counted a few times. This rearrangement joins TRBV5-1 to TRBJ2-1, with D uncertain. The CDR3 covers 15 residues. The germline V gene has CDR1 SGHRS and CDR2 YFSETQ. V lost 0 bases and J lost 4, with 11 bases in between. The DNA of the CDR3 is TGCGCCAGCAGCTTGGAGTCCCCCCTTTACAATGAGCAGTTCTTC. Its translation is CASSLESPLYNEQFF.

This clonotype was counted a few times. The chain joins TRBV18 to TRBJ1-5; D is undetermined. V lost 2 bases and J lost 4, with 12 bases in between. The CDR3 runs 15 residues. Germline CDR1 and CDR2: KGHSH and LQKENI. CDR3: CASSPAQIKNQPQHF. In DNA form, the CDR3 reads TGTGCCAGCTCACCAGCCCAGATCAAGAATCAGCCCCAGCATTTT. Full variable domain (outside the CDR3, taken from reference TRBV18 and TRBJ1-5): NAGVMQNPRHLVRRRGQEARLRCSPMKGHSHVYWYRQLPEEGLKFMVYLQKENIIDESGMPKERFSAEFPKEGPSILRIQQVVRGDSAAYFCASSPAQIKNQPQHFGDGTRLSIL.

The sample holds a few counts of this clonotype. The rearrangement links TRBV30 to TRBJ2-1, with TRBD2 matching 7 bases. Germline V gene data show CDR1 as GTSNPN and CDR2 as SVGIG (reference sequence). The CDR3 runs 14 residues. The V segment lost 5 bases and the J segment 0 bases; nucleotides outside the gene matches: 4. CDR3 residues: CAWAGTNSYNEQFF. For the CDR3, the DNA is TGTGCCTGGGCAGGGACTAACTCCTACAATGAGCAGTTCTTC.

The table lists this clonotype with a few counts. The chain joins TRBV5-1 to TRBJ1-1, with no clear D. Per the germline V gene, CDR1 is SGHRS and CDR2 is YFSETQ. Trimming removed 4 bases from V and 0 bases from J, with 10 bases in between. The CDR3 totals 14 residues. The CDR3 is CASSAWTVNTEAFF. As DNA, the CDR3 is TGCGCCAGCAGCGCGTGGACGGTGAACACTGAAGCTTTCTTT.

The chain couples TRBV20-1 to TRBJ2-3, with no clear D. The CDR3 contains 15 residues. V lost 0 bases, J lost 0 bases, and 10 bases lay in between. Germline V gene sequence: CDR1 DFQATT, CDR2 SNEGSKA (reference sequence). This CDR3 is CSARDPRRSTDTQYF. The CDR3 DNA reads as TGCAGTGCTAGAGATCCCCGGAGAAGCACAGATACGCAGTATTTT.